The present T cell receptor (beta chain) was sequenced within a study of blood T cell repertoires in COVID-19. For the study at large: The analysed material was cDNA or gDNA that came from T cells, B-cell-depleted T cells, or PBMCs.

TCRdb's copy holds only in-frame clones and misses some; the assay was immunoSEQ multiplex PCR. The profile shows around 93,000 clones, approximately 87% of them singletons. The germline V gene encodes CDR1 SGDLS and CDR2 YYNGEE. The CDR3 runs to 15 residues. The V and J ends lost 0 bases and 4 bases, in that order; junction bases with no gene match: 6. This chain links TRBV9 with TRBJ1-2, with 7 positions matching TRBD1. Input material: peripheral blood. The receptor's source is a human donor in a cohort sampled during active COVID-19. The CDR3 region is CASSVDGTARYGYTF. The CDR3 nucleotides read TGTGCCAGCAGCGTAGATGGGACAGCCCGCTATGGCTACACCTTC.